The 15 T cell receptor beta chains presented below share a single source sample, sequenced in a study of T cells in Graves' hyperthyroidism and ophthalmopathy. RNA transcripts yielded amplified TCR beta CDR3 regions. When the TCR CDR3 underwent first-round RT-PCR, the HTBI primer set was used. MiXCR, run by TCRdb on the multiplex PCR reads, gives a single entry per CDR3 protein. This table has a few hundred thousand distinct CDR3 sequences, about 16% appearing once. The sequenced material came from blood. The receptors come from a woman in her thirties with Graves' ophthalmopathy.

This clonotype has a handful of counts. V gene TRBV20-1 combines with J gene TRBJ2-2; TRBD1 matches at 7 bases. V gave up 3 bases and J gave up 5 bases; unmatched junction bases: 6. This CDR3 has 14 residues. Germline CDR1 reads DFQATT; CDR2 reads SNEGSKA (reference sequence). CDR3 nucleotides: TGCAGTGCTAGGCACAGGGGATGGACCGGGGAGCTGTTTTTT. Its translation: CSARHRGWTGELFF.

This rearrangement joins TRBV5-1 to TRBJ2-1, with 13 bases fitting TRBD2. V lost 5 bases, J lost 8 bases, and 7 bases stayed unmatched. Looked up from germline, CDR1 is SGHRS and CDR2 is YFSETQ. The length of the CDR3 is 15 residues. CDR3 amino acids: CASRTGLAGIDEQFF. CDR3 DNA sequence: TGCGCCAGCAGAACGGGACTAGCGGGAATAGATGAGCAGTTCTTC.

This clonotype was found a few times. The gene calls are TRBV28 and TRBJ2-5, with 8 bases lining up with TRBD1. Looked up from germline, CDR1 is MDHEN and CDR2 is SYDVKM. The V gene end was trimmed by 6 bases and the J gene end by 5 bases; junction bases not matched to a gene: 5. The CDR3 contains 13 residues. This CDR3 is CASSRQGLETQYF. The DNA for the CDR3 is TGTGCCAGCAGCCGACAGGGGCTGGAGACCCAGTACTTC.

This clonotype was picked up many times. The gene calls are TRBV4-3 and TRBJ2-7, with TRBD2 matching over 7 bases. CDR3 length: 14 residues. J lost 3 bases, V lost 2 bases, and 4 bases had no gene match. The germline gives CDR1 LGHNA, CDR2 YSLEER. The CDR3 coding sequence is TGCGCCAGCAGCCAATTTACTAGCGACTACGAGCAGTACTTC. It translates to CASSQFTSDYEQYF.

CDR3 in DNA: TGCAGCGCGACAGAATTTGGGCTCGAGCAGTACTTC. Translation gives CSATEFGLEQYF. V is TRBV29-1 and J is TRBJ2-7; D might be TRBD1 (5 bases). From germline, CDR1 is SQVTM and CDR2 ANQGSEA. V lost 7 bases, J lost 6 bases, and 16 bases lay in between. This CDR3 comprises 12 residues.

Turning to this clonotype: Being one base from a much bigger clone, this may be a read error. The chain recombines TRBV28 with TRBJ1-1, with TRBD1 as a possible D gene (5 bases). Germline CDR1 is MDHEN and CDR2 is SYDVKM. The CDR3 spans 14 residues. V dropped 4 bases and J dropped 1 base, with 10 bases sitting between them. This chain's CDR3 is CASSSPGTNTEAFF. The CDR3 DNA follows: TGTGCCAGCAGTTCCCCAGGGACGAACACTGAAGCTTTCTTT. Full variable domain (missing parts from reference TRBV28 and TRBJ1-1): DVKVTQSSRYLVKRTGEKVFLECVQDMDHENMFWYRQDPGLGLRLIYFSYDVKMKEKGDIPEGYSVSREKKERFSLILESASTNQTSMYLCASSSPGTNTEAFFGQGTRLTVV.

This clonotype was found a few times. The CDR3 coding sequence is TGTGCCACCAGCACCCGAAACATTACGCAGTATTTT. This sequence encodes CATSTRNITQYF. The chain is built from TRBV24-1 and TRBJ2-3; no clear D. The CDR3 spans 12 residues. Germline CDR1 KGHDR, CDR2 SFDVKD. V was trimmed by 7 bases and J by 8 bases, leaving 12 bases between them.

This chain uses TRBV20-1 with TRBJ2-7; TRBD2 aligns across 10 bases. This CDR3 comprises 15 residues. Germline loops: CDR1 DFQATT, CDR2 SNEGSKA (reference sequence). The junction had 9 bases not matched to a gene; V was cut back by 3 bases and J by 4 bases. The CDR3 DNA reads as TGCAGTGCTAGCGAAGCGGGAGGGTTGGGGTACGAGCAGTACTTC. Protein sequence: CSASEAGGLGYEQYF.

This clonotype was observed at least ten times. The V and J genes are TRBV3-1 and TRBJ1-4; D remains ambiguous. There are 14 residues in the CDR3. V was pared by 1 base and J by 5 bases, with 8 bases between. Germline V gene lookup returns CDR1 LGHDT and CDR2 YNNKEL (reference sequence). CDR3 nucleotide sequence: TGTGCCAGCAGCCAAGGAAGTTCGAATGAAAAACTGTTTTTT. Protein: CASSQGSSNEKLFF. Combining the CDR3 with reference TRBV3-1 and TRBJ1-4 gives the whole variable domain DTAVSQTPKYLVTQMGNDKSIKCEQNLGHDTMYWYKQDSKKFLKIMFSYNNKELIINETVPNRFSPKSPDKAHLNLHINSLELGDSAVYFCASSQGSSNEKLFFGSGTQLSVL.

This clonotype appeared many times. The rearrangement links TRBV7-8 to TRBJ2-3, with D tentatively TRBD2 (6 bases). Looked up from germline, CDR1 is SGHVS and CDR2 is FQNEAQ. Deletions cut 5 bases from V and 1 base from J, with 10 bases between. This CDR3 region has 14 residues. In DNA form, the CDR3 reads TGTGCCAGCAGCCCAAGACTAGGCACAGATACGCAGTATTTT. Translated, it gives CASSPRLGTDTQYF.

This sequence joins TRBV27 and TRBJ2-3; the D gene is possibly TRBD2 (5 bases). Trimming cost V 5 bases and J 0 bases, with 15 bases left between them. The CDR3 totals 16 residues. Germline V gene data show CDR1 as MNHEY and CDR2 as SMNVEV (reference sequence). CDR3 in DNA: TGTGCCAGCAGTCCCGCCAGCGGTTCTAGCACAGATACGCAGTATTTT. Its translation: CASSPASGSSTDTQYF.

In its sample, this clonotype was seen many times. The CDR3 loop is CASSSRLPSGANVLTF. CDR3 DNA: TGTGCCAGCAGTTCCAGACTGCCCTCTGGGGCCAACGTCCTGACTTTC. The V and J genes are TRBV6-1 and TRBJ2-6; no firm D call. This CDR3 is 16 amino acids long. CDR1 and CDR2 (germline): MNHNS, SASEGT. Trimming stripped 5 bases from V and 0 bases from J, with 11 bases between.

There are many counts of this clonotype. This CDR3 reads CASRDRSNEQYF. Written as DNA, the CDR3 is TGTGCCAGCCGAGACAGGTCAAACGAGCAGTACTTC. This chain joins TRBV6-1 and TRBJ2-7; possible D gene TRBD1, 6 bases. The CDR3 is 12 amino acids. V lost 8 bases to trimming and J lost 5 bases, with 13 bases between them. The germline V gene encodes CDR1 MNHNS and CDR2 SASEGT.

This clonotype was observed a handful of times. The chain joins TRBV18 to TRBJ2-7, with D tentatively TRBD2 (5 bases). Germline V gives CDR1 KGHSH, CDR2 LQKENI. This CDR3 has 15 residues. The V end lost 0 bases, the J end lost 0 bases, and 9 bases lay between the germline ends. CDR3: CASSPPRGSSYEQYF. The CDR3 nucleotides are TGTGCCAGCTCACCACCCCGGGGTAGCTCCTACGAGCAGTACTTC.

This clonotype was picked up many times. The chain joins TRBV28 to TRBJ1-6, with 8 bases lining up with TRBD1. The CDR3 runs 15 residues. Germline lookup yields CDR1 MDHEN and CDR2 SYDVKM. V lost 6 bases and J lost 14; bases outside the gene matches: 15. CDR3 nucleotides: TGTGCCAGCAGCCAACAGGGGGGGAATAAACTGGCCCTCCACTTT. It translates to CASSQQGGNKLALHF.